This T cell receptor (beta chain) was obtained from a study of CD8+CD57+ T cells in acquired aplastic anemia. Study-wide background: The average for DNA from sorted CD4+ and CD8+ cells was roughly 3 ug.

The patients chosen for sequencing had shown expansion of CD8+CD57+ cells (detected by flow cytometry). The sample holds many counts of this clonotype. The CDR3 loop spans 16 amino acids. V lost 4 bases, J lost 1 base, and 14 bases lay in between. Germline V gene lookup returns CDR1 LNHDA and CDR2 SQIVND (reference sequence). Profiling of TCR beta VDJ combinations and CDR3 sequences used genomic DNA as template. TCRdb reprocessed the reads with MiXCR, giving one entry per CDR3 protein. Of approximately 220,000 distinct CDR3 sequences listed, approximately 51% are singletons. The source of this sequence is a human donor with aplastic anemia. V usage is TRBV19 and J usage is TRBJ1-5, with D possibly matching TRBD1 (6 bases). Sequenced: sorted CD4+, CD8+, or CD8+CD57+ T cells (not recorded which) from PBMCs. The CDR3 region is CASSTKQGRSNQPQHF. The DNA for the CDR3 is TGTGCCAGTAGTACCAAGCAGGGGAGAAGCAATCAGCCCCAGCATTTT.